A selection of T cell receptor beta chains follows, all from one sample in a study of shared clonotypes between healthy human individuals. The assay was immunoSEQ multiplex PCR, and TCRdb's table has in-frame clones only and misses some. Of about 1 million clones in the sample, 60% to 80% were seen once. Sequencing was performed on memory CD4+ T cells sorted from blood. The receptors were sampled from a man aged 18-30 years in good health. The CDR3 runs from the conserved cysteine through the conserved F or W. A D gene is named only where the DNA matches it firmly. Part of the rows lack a size; the others show once, few, many or a class for expanded clones.

size	V	J	D	CDR3	DNA
-	TRBV5-1	TRBJ2-3	TRBD2	CASSPGTSGDTDTQYF	TGCGCCAGCAGCCCCGGGACTAGCGGGGATACAGATACGCAGTATTTT
-	TRBV19	TRBJ2-1	TRBD2	CASSTRTSGTLDEQFF	TGTGCCAGTAGTACCCGGACTAGCGGGACGTTAGATGAGCAGTTCTTC
few	TRBV28	TRBJ1-2	TRBD1	CASIPRGTGGKNTF	TGTGCCAGCATCCCCAGGGGGACAGGCGGTAAAAACACCTTC
-	TRBV7-2	TRBJ1-3	-	CASSERGSGSGNTIYF	TGTGCCAGCAGCGAGCGCGGGAGCGGGTCTGGAAACACCATATATTTT
-	TRBV6-5	TRBJ2-7	-	CASSYGGQGSYEQYF	TGTGCCAGCAGTTACGGAGGGCAAGGCTCCTACGAGCAGTACTTC
-	TRBV28	TRBJ2-3	TRBD2	CASSRPGLALDTQYF	TGTGCCAGCAGTCGACCGGGACTAGCTTTAGATACGCAGTATTTT
few	TRBV28	TRBJ1-5	-	CASKSGNSNQPQHF	TGTGCCAGCAAGTCCGGAAATAGCAATCAGCCCCAGCATTTT
-	TRBV5-1	TRBJ1-2	-	CASSLGTGTNYGYTF	TGCGCCAGCAGCTTGGGAACAGGGACGAACTATGGCTACACCTTC
-	TRBV5-1	TRBJ2-7	TRBD1	CASSWGQGYEQYF	TGCGCCAGCAGCTGGGGACAGGGGTACGAGCAGTACTTC
-	TRBV5-1	TRBJ2-1	TRBD1	CASQTGGGNEQFF	TGCGCCAGTCAGACAGGGGGAGGTAATGAGCAGTTCTTC
-	TRBV28	TRBJ1-1	-	CASSLKWANTEAFF	TGTGCCAGCTCCCTGAAATGGGCCAACACTGAAGCTTTCTTT
-	TRBV18	TRBJ1-2	-	CASSPAEVGGSSNYGYTF	TGTGCCAGCTCACCGGCTGAAGTCGGGGGGTCATCTAACTATGGCTACACCTTC
once	TRBV11-2	TRBJ1-1	-	CASSRRGGNTEAFF	TGTGCCAGCAGCCGCCGGGGGGGGAACACTGAAGCTTTCTTT
-	TRBV19	TRBJ1-4	-	CASTEGGSNEKLFF	TGTGCCAGTACCGAAGGTGGTAGTAATGAAAAACTGTTTTTT
-	TRBV28	TRBJ1-3	TRBD1	CASSLTGGKSGNTIYF	TGTGCCAGCAGTCTAACAGGGGGCAAATCTGGAAACACCATATATTTT
-	TRBV27	TRBJ2-3	-	CASSFNSGRTTSHSTQYF	TGTGCCAGCAGTTTCAACTCAGGCCGGACTACTTCACATAGCACGCAGTATTTT
-	TRBV7-9	TRBJ2-1	TRBD2	CASSPPTGTSGGARNEQFF	TGTGCCAGCAGCCCGCCAACCGGGACTAGCGGGGGGGCCCGCAATGAGCAGTTCTTC
many	TRBV18	TRBJ1-2	-	CASSPVGGEDTYTF	TGTGCCAGCTCACCGGTGGGAGGAGAAGACACCTACACCTTC
-	TRBV2	TRBJ2-3	-	CASSLTVTDTQYF	TGTGCCAGCAGTTTGACTGTCACAGATACGCAGTATTTT
-	TRBV7-2	TRBJ2-5	TRBD1	CASSLEHRGQETQYF	TGTGCCAGCAGCTTAGAGCACAGGGGCCAAGAGACCCAGTACTTC
-	TRBV15	TRBJ2-6	-	CATSRGSSGANVLTF	TGTGCCACCAGCAGGGGTAGCTCTGGGGCCAACGTCCTGACTTTC
-	TRBV7-9	TRBJ1-4	-	CASSLVQGNEKLFF	TGTGCCAGCAGCTTAGTACAGGGTAATGAAAAACTGTTTTTT
-	TRBV9	TRBJ2-2	-	CASSPNSAVSGELFF	TGTGCCAGCAGCCCCAACTCGGCGGTTTCCGGGGAGCTGTTTTTT
-	TRBV7-6	TRBJ1-3	-	CASSPAATAGNTIYF	TGTGCCAGCAGCCCCGCCGCTACGGCGGGAAACACCATATATTTT
-	TRBV7-6	TRBJ2-3	TRBD2	CASSFQSGAGGGETQYF	TGTGCCAGCAGCTTCCAATCCGGGGCGGGAGGCGGGGAGACGCAGTATTTT
once	TRBV5-1	TRBJ2-2	TRBD2	CASRPGLVSTGELFF	TGCGCCAGCAGACCGGGACTAGTGAGCACCGGGGAGCTGTTTTTT
-	TRBV7-2	TRBJ2-2	TRBD2	CASSLATSGISGELFF	TGTGCCAGCAGCTTAGCTACTAGCGGGATATCCGGGGAGCTGTTTTTT
once	TRBV5-8	TRBJ2-2	TRBD1	CASRRDRGPMNTGELFF	TGTGCCAGCAGGAGGGACAGGGGACCTATGAACACCGGGGAGCTGTTTTTT
-	TRBV5-4	TRBJ1-1	TRBD1	CASSLKGANMEAFF	TGTGCCAGCAGCTTGAAGGGGGCCAATATGGAAGCTTTCTTT
-	TRBV19	TRBJ1-5	TRBD1	CASSIMAGGNNQPQHF	TGTGCCAGTAGTATAATGGCAGGGGGCAACAATCAGCCCCAGCATTTT
-	TRBV11-2	TRBJ2-5	-	CASSLGVLDEETQYF	TGTGCCAGCAGCTTAGGTGTACTCGATGAAGAGACCCAGTACTTC
-	TRBV15	TRBJ1-4	-	CATSRGVDEKLFF	TGTGCCACCAGCAGGGGGGTGGATGAAAAACTGTTTTTT
-	TRBV4-3	TRBJ2-2	-	CASSQDPGASNTGELFF	TGCGCCAGCAGCCAAGACCCAGGGGCCTCGAACACCGGGGAGCTGTTTTTT
-	TRBV5-4	TRBJ2-3	-	CASSLSGRGEKDTQYF	TGTGCCAGCAGCTTGTCGGGGAGGGGGGAGAAAGATACGCAGTATTTT
few	TRBV19	TRBJ2-5	TRBD2	CASSKTSGGQETQYF	TGTGCCAGTAGTAAGACTAGCGGGGGCCAAGAGACCCAGTACTTC
-	TRBV10-3	TRBJ2-5	TRBD2	CAIRDSGGAGETQYF	TGTGCCATCAGGGATAGCGGGGGGGCAGGGGAGACCCAGTACTTC
-	TRBV10-3	TRBJ1-4	TRBD1	CATSDGTGFSEKLFF	TGTGCCACATCCGACGGGACAGGGTTCTCGGAAAAACTGTTTTTT
-	TRBV2	TRBJ2-3	-	CASSSRDSGTDTQYF	TGTGCCAGCAGTTCTCGGGACTCGGGCACAGATACGCAGTATTTT
-	TRBV2	TRBJ2-6	TRBD1	CASSRGQGDPGANVLTF	TGTGCCAGCAGTCGGGGACAGGGTGACCCTGGGGCCAACGTCCTGACTTTC
-	TRBV5-1	TRBJ2-3	TRBD2	CASSWDYYTDTQYF	TGCGCCAGCAGCTGGGACTATTACACAGATACGCAGTATTTT
few	TRBV7-8	TRBJ2-1	-	CASSKDGVKQFF	TGTGCCAGCAGCAAAGACGGGGTGAAGCAGTTCTTC
-	TRBV18	TRBJ2-7	TRBD1	CASSPPGQVSEQYF	TGTGCCAGCTCACCACCGGGACAGGTTTCCGAGCAGTACTTC
few	TRBV15	TRBJ2-2	TRBD1	CATSRETGGWSTGELFF	TGTGCCACCAGCAGAGAGACAGGGGGCTGGAGTACCGGGGAGCTGTTTTTT
-	TRBV5-1	TRBJ1-1	-	CASRVQPNTEAFF	TGCGCCAGCAGGGTACAACCCAACACTGAAGCTTTCTTT
-	TRBV11-2	TRBJ2-5	TRBD2	CASSPDGLAGFQETQYF	TGTGCCAGCAGCCCGGATGGACTAGCGGGGTTCCAAGAGACCCAGTACTTC
-	TRBV5-1	TRBJ1-6	-	CASSLGTSNSPLHF	TGCGCCAGCAGCTTGGGGACATCAAATTCACCCCTCCACTTT
-	TRBV30	TRBJ2-4	TRBD2	CAWQLGGGAKNIQYF	TGTGCCTGGCAACTCGGGGGGGGAGCCAAAAACATTCAGTACTTC
-	TRBV6-1	TRBJ1-2	TRBD1	CASSELGGAKGYTF	TGTGCCAGCAGTGAACTAGGGGGCGCGAAGGGCTACACCTTC
-	TRBV28	TRBJ2-5	-	CASSSSPKTQYF	TGTGCCAGCAGTTCGTCTCCTAAGACCCAGTACTTC